This T cell receptor (beta chain) originates from a study of beta chain features in type 1 diabetes. All of the isolated RNA was reverse transcribed, so expressed TCRB transcripts were sequenced. Libraries were prepared by immunoSEQ multiplex PCR; TCRdb keeps only in-frame clonotypes and omits some of them. The data contain some 250,000 clones, 11% of them singletons. Overall study results and limits: Moderate yet significant TCRB CDR3 shortening was seen in Type 1 diabetes patients in all four CD4+ subsets. Insertions at VDJ junctions were less frequent in type 1 diabetes patients. These patients also deleted more nucleotides at the same junctions.

Stem cell-like memory, regulatory, central memory and naive CD4+ cells were sorted via CD45RO/CCR7/CD25/CD127/CD95/CD27. Populations obtained by sorting all exceeded 95% purity. Worth noting for this clone: Its antigen is not known.

CDR1 GTSNPN and CDR2 SVGIG come from the germline V gene (reference sequence). The ends were cut back, 0 bases at V and 1 base at J, with 7 bases in the middle. There are 13 residues in the CDR3. Sequencing input: naive CD4+ T cells from blood. V usage is TRBV30 and J usage is TRBJ2-7; tentatively, D is TRBD1 (5 bases). This TCR came from a young man with type 1 diabetes. CDR3 in DNA: TGTGCCTGGAGTGTAAAGGGGTCCTACGAGCAGTACTTC. Its translation: CAWSVKGSYEQYF. Drawing the rest from reference TRBV30 and TRBJ2-7, the complete variable domain is SQTIHQWPATLVQPVGSPLSLECTVEGTSNPNLYWYRQAAGRGLQLLFYSVGIGQISSEVPQNLSASRPQDRQFILSSKKLLLSDSGFYLCAWSVKGSYEQYFGPGTRLTVT.